The present T cell receptor beta chain was sequenced within a study of radiotherapy plus CTLA-4 blockade in lung cancer (dated by TCRdb to 2016 to 2019). Looking at the study overall: Among the enrolled patients, roughly 19% had an objective response, and 31% reached disease control.

This clone was observed a single time. Its cognate antigen has yet to be identified. There are no base qualities to consult, and no much larger clone falls within one base. The study at large found these results: The strongest predictors of response were reported to be early dynamic shifts in blood T cell clones along with a rise in serum interferon-beta following radiation. After treatment with radiotherapy and ipilimumab, TCR clones that originated in tumors expanded in peripheral blood.

Focal radiation therapy combined with CTLA-4 blockade (ipilimumab) was tested in patients with chemo-refractory metastatic non-small-cell lung cancer. The method behind the library was the immunoSEQ multiplex PCR assay. In its TCRdb copy, this immuneACCESS table keeps in-frame sequences only and misses some clones. Where compared with another copy, unresolved V genes explain less than half of these, and the others have no known cause. This sample has approximately 100,000 clones in its table, and approximately 87% of those were observed once. Jointly, the top ten make up under 2.5% of the sample. The CDR3 covers 14 residues, taking in both the cysteine and the phenylalanine. Only the CDR3 DNA is retained, 42 bases long and in frame from the first base. Trimming removed 2 bases from V and 5 bases from J, leaving 12 bases between the germline ends. The germline V gene encodes CDR1 SGHVS and CDR2 FQNEAQ.

This receptor was obtained from a human donor with non-small cell lung cancer that progressed on radiotherapy plus ipilimumab. Some clones in this sample may be carry-over from other donors' samples. This sample comprised peripheral blood, obtained from a patient treated with radiotherapy plus ipilimumab. The rearranged chain carries TRBV7-8 and TRBJ2-5; matching of 5 bases hints at TRBD2 as the D gene. The sequence in DNA is TGTGCCAGCAGCTTAAGGGCTAGCACGGAGACCCAGTACTTC. Its protein reads: CASSLRASTETQYF.